These 15 T cell receptor beta chains were sequenced from one sample in a study of post-analysis software for immune sequencing data (dated by TCRdb to about 2015). The full study reports these points: Patients showed significantly higher frequencies than controls for a handful of TRBV segments, among them TRBV5-6, TRBV5-1 and TRBV20-1.

Antigens for these TCRs are unknown. To prepare the library, PCR was applied. For sequencing, an Illumina HiSeq 2500 was employed. To reduce PCR and sequencing biases, unique molecular identifiers were incorporated into the TCR beta cDNA libraries. TCRdb reprocessing: public reads trimmed at Q25 with fastp, clones called with MiXCR, in-frame beta chains kept. Here each entry gathers all rows of one CDR3 protein and keeps the most common genes and DNA. This sample comprises a few hundred thousand distinct CDR3 sequences, around 34% of them detected only once. 4% to 5.5% of the sample rests with the top ten. Sample: blood. The receptors originated from a girl aged 10 to 17 with multiple sclerosis.

The chain couples TRBV20-1 to TRBJ2-5, with a weak D call TRBD1 (6 bases). Trimming took off 5 bases at V and 0 bases at J, with 16 bases between the two ends. CDR1 is DFQATT, CDR2 SNEGSKA, per germline (reference sequence). The CDR3 spans 15 residues. CDR3 in amino acids: CSAGDSGTHQETQYF. Here the CDR3 DNA reads TGCAGTGCTGGCGACTCCGGGACACACCAAGAGACCCAGTACTTC.

The chain combines TRBV20-1 with TRBJ2-7, with a tentative D call TRBD2 (5 bases). CDR3 length: 14 amino acids. V gave up 6 bases and J gave up 5 bases, with 20 bases separating them. The germline V gene encodes CDR1 DFQATT and CDR2 SNEGSKA (reference sequence). CDR3 nucleotides: TGCAGTGCCATAGGTGGAGGAGCCAGCGACGAGCAGTACTTC. Its translation is CSAIGGGASDEQYF.

A remark on this clonotype: The conserved phenylalanine or tryptophan is not found at the CDR3 terminus, so this likely reflects a read error. It is unclear where the CDR3 begins or ends on the DNA, so no DNA is shown, and the CDR3 is as TCRdb lists it. This rearrangement joins TRBV7-2 to TRBJ2-3. The CDR3 length is 15 residues, termini included. CDR1 and CDR2 (germline): SGHTA, FQGNSA. CDR3 protein: CASSLVRFGRDTRYL.

V usage is TRBV20-1 and J usage is TRBJ2-5; D may be TRBD2 (6 bases). Germline loops: CDR1 DFQATT, CDR2 SNEGSKA (reference sequence). Trimming removed 2 bases at V and 3 bases at J, with 16 bases between. This CDR3 is built from 15 residues. The CDR3 is CSARNHLWGEETQYF. The DNA of the CDR3 is TGCAGTGCTAGAAATCATCTGTGGGGGGAAGAGACCCAGTACTTC.

This clonotype has a count of ten or more. The chain employs TRBV27 and TRBJ2-6; 12 bases match TRBD2. The V and J ends lost 5 bases and 4 bases, in that order; junction bases with no gene match: 9. Germline assignment: CDR1 MNHEY and CDR2 SMNVEV (reference sequence). The CDR3 covers 18 residues. Here the CDR3 reads CASSPRLAGVSGANVLTF. CDR3 in DNA: TGTGCCAGCAGTCCCCGACTAGCGGGAGTATCCGGGGCCAACGTCCTGACTTTC.

This chain joins TRBV27 and TRBJ1-2, with 7 bases fitting TRBD1. CDR3 length: 16 amino acids. Unmatched junction bases numbered 10, after V lost 4 bases and J lost 2 bases. CDR1 is MNHEY, CDR2 SMNVEV, per germline (reference sequence). CDR3 sequence (DNA): TGTGCCAGCAGTTCCGTCATAGGGGGCTCGAACTATGGCTACACCTTC. This encodes CASSSVIGGSNYGYTF.

About this clonotype: This may stem from a read error, because a much larger clone lies one nucleotide away. The V call is TRBV29-1, the J call TRBJ1-4; D is perhaps TRBD1 (6 bases). Germline V gene lookup returns CDR1 SQVTM and CDR2 ANQGSEA. The CDR3 totals 12 residues. Written as DNA, the CDR3 is TGCAGCGGCGGGGGCCCAGGGGAAAAACGGTTTTTT. Protein sequence: CSGGGPGEKRFF.

Details on this clonotype: One end of the junction does not line up with germline, which may come from a read error. This chain links TRBV12-3 or TRBV12-4 with TRBJ2-3; 9 nucleotides match TRBD2. The CDR3 length is 15 residues. The CDR3: CASSFISGSTDMQYF. The CDR3 coding sequence is TGTGCCAGCAGTTTTATTAGCGGGAGTACAGATATGCAGTATTTT.

This clonotype was counted ten times or more. This chain links TRBV29-1 with TRBJ2-7; D is unresolved. The CDR3 totals 13 residues. V lost 5 bases and J lost 0, with 11 bases in between. CDR1 SQVTM and CDR2 ANQGSEA come from the germline V gene. CDR3 residues: CSVRMSDSYEQYF. Here the CDR3 DNA reads TGCAGCGTTCGAATGAGCGACTCCTACGAGCAGTACTTC.

The chain is built from TRBV30 and TRBJ1-5; possibly TRBD1 for D (6 bases). This CDR3 comprises 15 residues. Trimming pared 1 base from V and 1 base from J, leaving 11 bases between. From germline, CDR1 is GTSNPN and CDR2 SVGIG (reference sequence). The CDR3 here is CAWSGDIGSNQPQHF. The CDR3 DNA follows: TGTGCCTGGAGTGGGGACATAGGGAGCAATCAGCCCCAGCATTTT. The complete variable domain, with remaining parts taken from reference TRBV30 and TRBJ1-5, reads SQTIHQWPATLVQPVGSPLSLECTVEGTSNPNLYWYRQAAGRGLQLLFYSVGIGQISSEVPQNLSASRPQDRQFILSSKKLLLSDSGFYLCAWSGDIGSNQPQHFGDGTRLSIL.

The chain joins TRBV28 to TRBJ2-7; the match to TRBD2 covers 10 bases. The end of the DNA aligns better with TRBJ2-5, so the J call may be wrong. This CDR3 is 17 amino acids long. Germline V gene sequence: CDR1 MDHEN, CDR2 SYDVKM. DNA of the CDR3: TGTGCCAGCAGCGCAGAGGAGGGACTAGCGTTGGCGGAGACCCAGTACTTC. It yields the protein CASSAEEGLALAETQYF.

This clonotype has ten or more counts. V gene TRBV20-1 combines with J gene TRBJ1-1, with TRBD1 as a possible D gene (5 bases). The CDR3 contains 13 residues. CDR1 DFQATT and CDR2 SNEGSKA come from the germline V gene (reference sequence). The V gene lost 6 bases and the J gene lost 0 bases, with 11 bases spanning the gap. The CDR3 coding sequence is TGCAGTGCAGGGACGCCCTTGAACACTGAAGCTTTCTTT. This encodes CSAGTPLNTEAFF.

The chain recombines TRBV12-3 or TRBV12-4 with TRBJ2-1, with a possible D match to TRBD2 (6 bases). This CDR3 contains 14 residues. Trimming left V 5 bases short and J 4 bases short, with 12 bases between. For the CDR3, the DNA is TGTGCCAGCAGTCCCGGGACTTATTACAATGAGCAGTTCTTC. Translating gives CASSPGTYYNEQFF.

Ten or more counts support this clonotype. The chain couples TRBV20-1 to TRBJ2-5, with D unresolved. The ends were cut back, 2 bases at V and 5 bases at J, with 12 bases in the middle. CDR1 and CDR2 from the germline V gene are DFQATT and SNEGSKA (reference sequence). This CDR3 contains 13 residues. CDR3 bases: TGCAGTGCTAGACAGGAGCCCGAGGAGACCCAGTACTTC. This encodes CSARQEPEETQYF.

On this clonotype: This may stem from a read error, because a much larger clone lies one nucleotide away. The rearrangement links TRBV11-2 to TRBJ1-1; D gene ambiguous. The CDR3 is 15 amino acids. Germline CDR1 reads SGHAT; CDR2 reads FQNNGV. The CDR3 sequence is CASSSQRTPNTGAFF. The CDR3 region has the DNA TGTGCCAGCAGCTCCCAGAGGACCCCGAACACTGGAGCTTTCTTT.